This T cell receptor (beta chain) was recovered during a study of T cell responses to AZD1222 COVID-19 vaccine. At the level of the study: Pooling of second doses given at about 4 or about 12 weeks was done. Study observations and caveats: Two AZD1222 administrations were followed by greater Spike-specific TCR breadth and depth.

Trimming left V 1 base short and J 8 bases short, with 12 bases between. The germline V gene encodes CDR1 SGHTA and CDR2 FQGNSA. CDR3 size: 14 residues. Remarks on this clone: Antigen unknown.

Here immunoSEQ multiplex PCR was the method, and the copy in TCRdb shows in-frame clones only, minus some. The repertoire has about 110,000 clones, around nine tenths of them found once; the top ten carry approximately 1.3%. The source was peripheral blood, collected on day 0 of AZD1222 vaccination. This chain connects TRBV7-2 to TRBJ2-1; D possibly corresponds to TRBD1 (6 bases). The clonotype was recovered from an adult in good health. The CDR3 protein is CASSLVSRGDEQFF. The DNA for the CDR3 is TGTGCCAGCAGCTTAGTAAGCAGGGGCGATGAGCAGTTCTTC.